The 14 T cell receptor beta chains below were found in one sample sequenced in a study of blood T cell repertoires in COVID-19. Generated by immunoSEQ multiplex PCR, the TCRdb table keeps only in-frame clones and is missing some. The sample gives 98,000 or so clones, more than 75% of which show up once; 26% is in the top ten. The specimen was peripheral blood. These TCRs come from a man in his fifties or sixties with acute or convalescent COVID-19.

At least ten counts were recorded for this clone. The gene calls are TRBV28 and TRBJ2-7; D remains unclear. Germline V gene sequence: CDR1 MDHEN, CDR2 SYDVKM. V lost 6 bases, J lost 2 bases, and 17 bases lay in between. This CDR3 region has 15 residues. The DNA for the CDR3 is TGTGCCAGCAGCTTACCCGCTACCGGAGCCTACGAGCAGTACTTC. Protein sequence: CASSLPATGAYEQYF.

This chain uses TRBV4-1 with TRBJ2-5; D uncertain. The CDR3 is 15 residues long. The V gene's germline CDR1 is MGHRA and CDR2 YSYEKL. V was pared by 0 bases and J by 5 bases, with 13 bases between. The CDR3 DNA reads as TGCGCCAGCAGCCAAGAAGAACAGCCTTTTGAGACCCAGTACTTC. It translates to CASSQEEQPFETQYF.

This chain links TRBV5-6 with TRBJ1-2, with 10 nucleotides matching TRBD1. With 4 bases clipped from V and 1 base from J, the junction kept 1 base outside the gene matches. CDR1 is SGHDT and CDR2 is YYEEEE in the germline V gene. CDR3 length: 14 amino acids. As DNA, the CDR3 is TGTGCCAGCAGCGGGACAGGGGTTAACTATGGCTACACCTTC. This translates into CASSGTGVNYGYTF. The full variable domain, rest sourced from reference TRBV5-6 and TRBJ1-2, is DAGVTQSPTHLIKTRGQQVTLRCSPKSGHDTVSWYQQALGQGPQFIFQYYEEEERQRGNFPDRFSGHQFPNYSSELNVNALLLGDSALYLCASSGTGVNYGYTFGSGTRLTVV.

The chain recombines TRBV5-1 with TRBJ2-2; TRBD2 agrees at 14 bases. The V gene's germline CDR1 is SGHRS and CDR2 YFSETQ. Trimming cost V 4 bases and J 4 bases; bases outside gene matches: 3. This CDR3 has 16 residues. Here the CDR3 reads CASSPGLAGATGELFF. CDR3 nucleotides: TGCGCCAGCAGCCCGGGACTAGCGGGGGCCACCGGGGAGCTGTTTTTT.

The chain employs TRBV6-2 or TRBV6-3 and TRBJ1-5; 8 bases fit TRBD1. Per germline, CDR1 MNHEY and CDR2 SVGEGT. The CDR3 covers 16 residues. The trim removed 2 bases at V and 5 bases at J, leaving 8 bases unmatched. CDR3 sequence (DNA): TGTGCCAGCAGTTACAGGACAGGGTTTCTTGATCAGCCCCAGCATTTT. Translating it yields CASSYRTGFLDQPQHF.

This clone showed up many times. The chain employs TRBV10-1 and TRBJ2-3, with 10 bases lining up with TRBD1. CDR1 and CDR2 (germline): WNHNN, SYGVQD (reference sequence). This CDR3 spans 14 amino acids. V lost 3 bases to trimming and J lost 7 bases; unmatched junction nucleotides: 4. The CDR3 is CASSERTGGNTQYF. The CDR3 coding sequence is TGCGCCAGCAGTGAACGGACAGGGGGAAATACGCAGTATTTT.

J is TRBJ1-2 and V is TRBV24-1, with 8 bases lining up with TRBD1. The trim removed 3 bases at V and 8 bases at J, leaving 10 bases unmatched. Germline V gene data show CDR1 as KGHDR and CDR2 as SFDVKD. There are 15 residues in the CDR3. This chain's CDR3 is CATSDRRTGRTGYTF. The CDR3 DNA reads TGTGCCACCAGTGATCGGAGGACAGGGAGAACGGGCTACACCTTC.

The rearrangement joins TRBV19 to TRBJ1-5, with D perhaps TRBD1 (5 bases). The CDR3 runs to 16 residues. Germline loops: CDR1 LNHDA, CDR2 SQIVND (reference sequence). Trimming took 0 bases from V and 5 from J, leaving 14 bases between them. The CDR3: CASSIDPGWGDQPQHF. Written as DNA, the CDR3 is TGTGCCAGTAGTATAGATCCCGGTTGGGGGGATCAGCCCCAGCATTTT.

This rearrangement joins TRBV6-5 to TRBJ1-2; 7 nucleotides line up with TRBD1. CDR1 and CDR2 (germline): MNHEY, SVGAGI. The CDR3 is made up of 14 amino acids. Trimming cost V 8 bases and J 3 bases; bases outside gene matches: 9. The CDR3 DNA is TGTGCCAGCGGGAGAGACGACAGGGACTATGGCTACACCTTC. Protein product: CASGRDDRDYGYTF.

V gene TRBV29-1 combines with J gene TRBJ2-1; perhaps TRBD1 as D (6 bases). The germline V and J ends were trimmed by 7 bases and 6 bases, with 22 bases remaining between them. CDR1 and CDR2 from the germline V gene are SQVTM and ANQGSEA. The CDR3 has 15 residues. The CDR3, as DNA: TGCAGCGCCCCAAAACCCCCCAGCAGGGGCAATGAGCAGTTCTTC. Translating gives CSAPKPPSRGNEQFF.

This clone appeared many times. The gene calls are TRBV27 and TRBJ1-5; TRBD1 agrees at 9 bases. Germline lookup yields CDR1 MNHEY and CDR2 SMNVEV (reference sequence). The CDR3 covers 16 residues. V shed 1 base and J 4 bases; nucleotides not matched to a gene: 5. CDR3 amino acids: CASSLYGTGFNQPQHF. The CDR3 DNA follows: TGTGCCAGCAGTTTATATGGGACAGGGTTTAATCAGCCCCAGCATTTT.

The chain uses TRBV10-2 and TRBJ1-1, with 8 bases fitting TRBD1. The J segment lost 1 base and the V segment lost 5 bases, leaving 3 bases of the junction unmatched. Germline V CDR1 and CDR2: WSHSY, SAAADI. CDR3 length: 14 residues. This CDR3 is CASSPGGPNTEAFF. The CDR3 DNA is TGCGCCAGCAGTCCAGGGGGCCCGAACACTGAAGCTTTCTTT.

CDR3 DNA sequence: TGTGCCAGTAGTCAGCGGGGCCTCATAGGTAATGAGCAGTTCTTC. Its protein product is CASSQRGLIGNEQFF. The rearrangement joins TRBV19 to TRBJ2-1; TRBD2 matches at 7 bases. The CDR3 length is 15 residues. V lost 5 bases, J lost 7 bases, and 11 bases stayed unmatched. Germline V lookup: CDR1 LNHDA, CDR2 SQIVND (reference sequence).

DNA of the CDR3: TGTGCCAGCAGTTTCGACCTTAGCGGGAGTATTGGCAATGAGCAGTTCTTC. It codes for CASSFDLSGSIGNEQFF. V gene TRBV27 combines with J gene TRBJ2-1; TRBD2 agrees at 9 bases. J was trimmed by 6 bases and V by 3 bases; bases with no gene match: 12. CDR3 length equals 17 residues. CDR1 and CDR2 (germline): MNHEY, SMNVEV (reference sequence).